Included here is one T cell receptor (beta chain) sequence, with context. Method: immunoSEQ multiplex PCR; TCRdb's copy keeps in-frame clones and lacks some. The data show 15,000 to 25,000 clones, about 88% seen once. The entry originates in a study of T cell changes during pregnancy in multiple sclerosis. V was cut by 5 bases and J by 5 bases, with 11 bases left in between. The CDR3 spans 13 residues. The germline V gene has CDR1 WSHSY and CDR2 SAAADI. The starting material was CD8+ T cells from peripheral blood mononuclear cells, obtained in the third trimester of pregnancy. The TCR originated in a female donor in good health, enrolled as a control in a pregnancy study. The rearrangement uses TRBV10-2 and TRBJ2-3; D is perhaps TRBD2 (5 bases). The DNA for the CDR3 is TGCGCCAGCAGTTGGACTGACGGAGATACGCAGTATTTT. Protein product: CASSWTDGDTQYF.